Below, 23 T cell receptor beta chains from the same sample are listed, as sequenced in a study of shared clonotypes between healthy human individuals. The assay was immunoSEQ multiplex PCR, and TCRdb's table has in-frame clones only and misses some. The repertoire has 1,400,000 or so clones, 97% to 99% of them found once; the top ten carry around 0.38%. Sequencing was performed on naive CD4+ T cells sorted from blood. The subset was: CD45RA+ positively selected. These receptors all come from a man aged 25 to 40 in good health.

The chain employs TRBV21-1 and TRBJ2-1; the D call of TRBD1 is as the table states it, not checked on the DNA. TRBV21-1 has pseudogene status. The CDR3 sequence is 11 residues long. CDR3 sequence: CASKTGTEQFF. The DNA for the CDR3 is TGTGCCAGCAAGACAGGGACTGAGCAGTTCTTC.

The chain has TRBV27 and TRBJ1-2, with 9 bases lining up with TRBD1. V was clipped by 8 bases and J by 4 bases; unmatched bases: 8. CDR3 length equals 14 residues. Germline-derived CDR1 and CDR2 are MNHEY and SMNVEV (reference sequence). The CDR3 reads CASGRQGGFYGYTF. The CDR3 coding sequence is TGTGCCAGCGGTCGACAGGGGGGATTCTATGGCTACACCTTC.

This clone was counted a single time. This chain connects TRBV9 to TRBJ1-3, with D uncertain. The CDR3 consists of 15 residues. From germline, CDR1 is SGDLS and CDR2 YYNGEE. Trimming left V 0 bases short and J 0 bases short, with 7 bases between. The CDR3 DNA is TGTGCCAGCAGCGTAGAGGCTGACTCTGGAAACACCATATATTTT. Translated, it gives CASSVEADSGNTIYF.

In the case of this clone: Other DNA sequences in the same sample also yield this CDR3. The rearrangement links TRBV7-2 to TRBJ2-3, with D perhaps TRBD2 (6 bases). CDR3 size: 14 residues. The ends were cut back, 6 bases at V and 2 bases at J, with 12 bases in the middle. Germline values: CDR1 SGHTA, CDR2 FQGNSA. CDR3 sequence reads: CASSPLAYTDTQYF. In DNA, the CDR3 is TGTGCCAGCAGTCCCCTAGCGTACACAGATACGCAGTATTTT.

This CDR3 reads CASSTQGVGEKLFF. CDR3 sequence (DNA): TGTGCCAGCAGCACCCAGGGGGTGGGTGAAAAACTGTTTTTT. The rearrangement links TRBV6-1 to TRBJ1-4; 7 positions agree with TRBD1. CDR1 and CDR2 (germline): MNHNS, SASEGT. Unmatched junction bases numbered 8, after V lost 6 bases and J lost 7 bases. The CDR3 extends over 14 amino acids.

This clone was counted a single time. J is TRBJ2-7 and V is TRBV2; D perhaps matches TRBD2 (6 bases). This CDR3 contains 12 residues. Between the trimmed V and J ends, which lost 5 bases and 6 bases, there was a span of 11 bases. Germline V CDR1 and CDR2: SNHLY, FYNNEI. The CDR3 protein is CASSTGDAEQYF. In nucleotides, the CDR3 is TGTGCCAGCAGTACGGGAGACGCCGAGCAGTACTTC.

This chain uses TRBV13 with TRBJ2-7; TRBD2 is a possible D gene (6 bases). From germline, CDR1 is PRHDT and CDR2 FYEKMQ (reference sequence). This CDR3 spans 14 amino acids. The V gene lost 5 bases and the J gene lost 2 bases, with 13 bases spanning the gap. The CDR3 region is CASSRFSGTYEQYF. For the CDR3, the DNA is TGTGCCAGCAGCCGATTTAGCGGAACCTACGAGCAGTACTTC. Full variable domain (outside the CDR3, taken from reference TRBV13 and TRBJ2-7): AAGVIQSPRHLIKEKRETATLKCYPIPRHDTVYWYQQGPGQDPQFLISFYEKMQSDKGSIPDRFSAQQFSDYHSELNMSSLELGDSALYFCASSRFSGTYEQYFGPGTRLTVT.

The rearrangement joins TRBV28 to TRBJ1-5, with 7 bases identical to TRBD1. V lost 4 bases to trimming and J lost 0 bases; unmatched junction nucleotides: 6. CDR1 is MDHEN, CDR2 SYDVKM, per germline. CDR3 length: 16 residues. The CDR3 region is CASSSRGAGSNQPQHF. The CDR3 DNA is TGTGCCAGCAGTTCCAGGGGGGCCGGTAGCAATCAGCCCCAGCATTTT.

The V call is TRBV6-4, the J call TRBJ2-7, with TRBD1 matching 11 bases. V shed 0 bases, J shed 3 bases, and the junction held 13 bases outside the gene matches. This CDR3 region has 19 residues. From germline, CDR1 is MRHNA and CDR2 SNTAGT. CDR3 loop: CASSDSRDRGTAGGYEQYF. The CDR3 nucleotides read TGTGCCAGCAGTGACTCTAGGGACAGGGGGACAGCGGGAGGCTACGAGCAGTACTTC.

The J gene is TRBJ1-1, the V gene TRBV7-3; D not resolved. Germline-derived CDR1 and CDR2 are SGHTA and FQGTGA. The CDR3 extends over 13 amino acids. Trimming took 2 bases from V and 2 from J, leaving 6 bases between them. CDR3 nucleotide sequence: TGTGCCAGCAGCTTAGACCCCAACACTGAAGCTTTCTTT. Translating it yields CASSLDPNTEAFF.

This clone occurred once. The chain couples TRBV2 to TRBJ2-7; TRBD2 matches at 10 bases. J gave up 4 bases and V 1 base, and 7 bases lay outside the gene matches. The length of the CDR3 is 16 residues. Germline loops: CDR1 SNHLY, CDR2 FYNNEI. CDR3 in DNA: TGTGCCAGCAGTGAAGATGGGTCTAGCGGGAGTTACGAGCAGTACTTC. It translates to CASSEDGSSGSYEQYF.

This clone showed up just once. The chain joins TRBV27 to TRBJ2-7; 14 bases are shared with TRBD2. The CDR3 totals 19 residues. Germline values: CDR1 MNHEY, CDR2 SMNVEV (reference sequence). Trimming removed 2 bases from V and 3 bases from J; junction bases left unmatched: 12. The CDR3 region has the DNA TGTGCCAGCAGTTTAGGGGGACTAGCGGGAGTGAGGAAAGGCTACGAGCAGTACTTC. Translated: CASSLGGLAGVRKGYEQYF.

This chain connects TRBV7-3 to TRBJ2-3; D unclear. In germline, CDR1 is SGHTA, CDR2 FQGTGA. The CDR3 runs 12 residues. V shed 8 bases and J shed 1 base, with 7 bases lying between them. For the CDR3, the DNA is TGTGCCAGCGGAACTGGCACAGATACGCAGTATTTT. Protein product: CASGTGTDTQYF.

J is TRBJ2-1 and V is TRBV5-1; perhaps TRBD2 as D (6 bases). The V gene's germline CDR1 is SGHRS and CDR2 YFSETQ. V lost 0 bases and J lost 6, with 10 bases in between. The CDR3 is 14 residues long. The CDR3 bases are TGCGCCAGCAGCTTGGATCTTAGCGGCAATGAGCAGTTCTTC. This codes for CASSLDLSGNEQFF.

The rearrangement joins TRBV19 to TRBJ2-1; 9 bases match TRBD2. This CDR3 contains 15 residues. V gave up 5 bases and J gave up 9 bases; unmatched junction bases: 11. The germline CDR1 and CDR2 sequences are LNHDA and SQIVND (reference sequence). The CDR3 sequence: CASSAAGGPLSEQFF. In DNA form, the CDR3 reads TGTGCCAGTAGTGCGGCGGGAGGGCCGCTGTCTGAGCAGTTCTTC.

The chain links TRBV5-1 to TRBJ1-1, with D possibly being TRBD1 (5 bases). V dropped 1 base and J dropped 3 bases, with 28 bases sitting between them. The CDR3 has 20 residues. The germline CDR1 and CDR2 sequences are SGHRS and YFSETQ. The CDR3 region is CASSLRTPVSPPSPYTEAFF. In nucleotides, the CDR3 is TGCGCCAGCAGCTTGCGGACACCGGTCTCACCTCCTTCGCCATACACTGAAGCTTTCTTT.

The table lists this clone with a count of one. The CDR3 loop is CASSLALYTGELFF. In DNA, the CDR3 is TGTGCCAGCAGCTTAGCGTTATACACCGGGGAGCTGTTTTTT. J is TRBJ2-2 and V is TRBV7-9; no firm D call. The V and J ends lost 0 bases and 3 bases respectively, with 5 bases between them. This CDR3 comprises 14 residues. Germline V lookup: CDR1 SEHNR, CDR2 FQNEAQ (reference sequence).

This rearrangement joins TRBV7-2 to TRBJ1-1; tentatively, D is TRBD1 (6 bases). This CDR3 contains 18 residues. Germline loops: CDR1 SGHTA, CDR2 FQGNSA. Trimming took 7 bases from V and 0 from J, leaving 24 bases between them. The CDR3 DNA reads as TGTGCCAGCAACCTACCCCTTACAGGGAAACTATTGAACACTGAAGCTTTCTTT. Its translation is CASNLPLTGKLLNTEAFF.

DNA for the CDR3: TGTGCCAATAGACTGAGGCTAGCAGCTTTCTTC. Its translation is CANRLRLAAFF. The chain couples TRBV28 to TRBJ2-1; D is perhaps TRBD2 (5 bases). Germline CDR1 MDHEN, CDR2 SYDVKM. This CDR3 is 11 amino acids long. With 10 bases removed from V and 16 bases from J, the gap between germline ends came to 20 bases.

CDR3 DNA sequence: TGCGCCAGCAGCGAAGAAAGGGCCGTACGGCACAATGAGCAGTTCTTC. This translates into CASSEERAVRHNEQFF. This chain uses TRBV10-1 with TRBJ2-1; D is uncertain. Trimming left V 6 bases short and J 5 bases short, with 20 bases between. Germline V lookup: CDR1 WNHNN, CDR2 SYGVQD (reference sequence). The CDR3 totals 16 residues.

The table lists this clone with a count of one. This rearrangement joins TRBV7-9 to TRBJ2-3, with D uncertain. The CDR3 runs to 18 residues. The germline V and J ends were trimmed by 4 bases and 5 bases, with 25 bases remaining between them. The germline V gene has CDR1 SEHNR and CDR2 FQNEAQ (reference sequence). The CDR3 region has the DNA TGTGCCAGCAGCTCCCCACGTCGGGCGCCATATGGCCGAGATACGCAGTATTTT. As protein: CASSSPRRAPYGRDTQYF.

V and J are TRBV5-1 and TRBJ2-3; 7 bases align to TRBD2. Germline CDR1 is SGHRS and CDR2 is YFSETQ. CDR3 length: 16 residues. With 1 base clipped from V and 3 bases from J, the junction kept 8 bases outside the gene matches. CDR3 loop: CASSLISGGRTDTQYF. In DNA form, the CDR3 reads TGCGCCAGCAGCTTGATATCGGGAGGCCGGACAGATACGCAGTATTTT.

This sequence joins TRBV10-1 and TRBJ2-7; 8 bases are a match to TRBD1. V was clipped by 3 bases and J by 1 base; unmatched bases: 11. The germline gives CDR1 WNHNN, CDR2 SYGVQD (reference sequence). This CDR3 is built from 17 residues. The chain's CDR3 is CASSDPTLGQGSYEQYF. For the CDR3, the DNA is TGCGCCAGCAGTGACCCCACCCTCGGACAGGGTTCCTACGAGCAGTACTTC.